The source of this T cell receptor (beta chain) is a study of control samples from healthy donors and cancer patients. This clone was recorded once. The table came from immunoSEQ multiplex PCR; TCRdb's copy has only in-frame clones and leaves some out. The table shows about 140,000 clones, with 85% to 95% occurring only once. V was clipped by 6 bases and J by 0 bases, with 7 bases between them. The CDR3 covers 13 residues. Germline loops: CDR1 MRHNA, CDR2 SNTAGT. Sequencing used blood. The chain carries TRBV6-4 and TRBJ2-3, with D perhaps TRBD2 (6 bases). The TCR comes from a man aged 40-49 years in good health. The CDR3 region has the DNA TGTGCCAGCAGCGGGAGTAGCACAGATACGCAGTATTTT. It is translated as CASSGSSTDTQYF.